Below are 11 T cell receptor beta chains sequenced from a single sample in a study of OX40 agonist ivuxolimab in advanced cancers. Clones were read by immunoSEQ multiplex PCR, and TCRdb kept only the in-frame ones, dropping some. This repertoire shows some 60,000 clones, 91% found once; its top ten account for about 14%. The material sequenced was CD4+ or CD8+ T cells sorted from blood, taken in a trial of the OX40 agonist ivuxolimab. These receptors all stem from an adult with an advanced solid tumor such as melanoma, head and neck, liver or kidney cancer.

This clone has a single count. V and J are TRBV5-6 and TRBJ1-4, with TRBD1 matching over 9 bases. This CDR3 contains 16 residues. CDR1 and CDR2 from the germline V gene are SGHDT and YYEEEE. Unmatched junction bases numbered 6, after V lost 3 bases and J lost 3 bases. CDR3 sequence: CASSSPGQGPNEKLFF. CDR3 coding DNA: TGTGCCAGCAGCTCTCCGGGACAGGGCCCTAATGAAAAACTGTTTTTT.

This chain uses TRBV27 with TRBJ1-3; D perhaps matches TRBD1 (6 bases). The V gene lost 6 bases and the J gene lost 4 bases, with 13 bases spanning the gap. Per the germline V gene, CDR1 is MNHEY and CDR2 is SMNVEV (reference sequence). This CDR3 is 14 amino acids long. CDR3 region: CASRTSGGGNTIYF. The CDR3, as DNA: TGTGCCAGCAGGACCTCCGGGGGCGGAAACACCATATATTTT.

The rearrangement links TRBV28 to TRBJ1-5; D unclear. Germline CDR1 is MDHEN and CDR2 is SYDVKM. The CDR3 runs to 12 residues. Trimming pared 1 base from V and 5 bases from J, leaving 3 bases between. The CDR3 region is CASSLSHQPQHF. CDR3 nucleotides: TGTGCCAGCAGTTTATCGCATCAGCCCCAGCATTTT.

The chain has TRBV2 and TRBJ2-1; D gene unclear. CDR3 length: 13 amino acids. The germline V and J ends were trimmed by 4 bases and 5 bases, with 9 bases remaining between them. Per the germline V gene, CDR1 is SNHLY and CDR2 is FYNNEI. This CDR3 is CASSATANNEQFF. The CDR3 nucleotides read TGTGCCAGCAGTGCGACGGCGAACAATGAGCAGTTCTTC.

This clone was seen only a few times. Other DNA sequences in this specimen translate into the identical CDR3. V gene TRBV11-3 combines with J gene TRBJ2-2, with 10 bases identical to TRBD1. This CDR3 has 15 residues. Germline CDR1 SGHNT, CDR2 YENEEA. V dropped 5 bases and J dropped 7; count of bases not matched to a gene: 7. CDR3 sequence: CASSVGQGRIGELFF. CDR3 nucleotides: TGTGCCAGCAGCGTGGGACAGGGGAGGATCGGGGAGCTGTTTTTT.

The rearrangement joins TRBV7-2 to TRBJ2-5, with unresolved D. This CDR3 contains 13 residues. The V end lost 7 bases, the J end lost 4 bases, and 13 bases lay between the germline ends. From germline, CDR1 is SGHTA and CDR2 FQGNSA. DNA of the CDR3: TGTGCCAGCACTTCCTGGGCTGGAGAGACCCAGTACTTC. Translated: CASTSWAGETQYF.

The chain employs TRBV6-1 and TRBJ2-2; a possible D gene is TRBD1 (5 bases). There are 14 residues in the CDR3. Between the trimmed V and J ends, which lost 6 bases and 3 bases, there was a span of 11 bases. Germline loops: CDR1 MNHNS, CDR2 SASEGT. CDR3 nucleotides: TGTGCCAGCAGCGGGCAGGGATACACCGGGGAGCTGTTTTTT. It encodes CASSGQGYTGELFF.

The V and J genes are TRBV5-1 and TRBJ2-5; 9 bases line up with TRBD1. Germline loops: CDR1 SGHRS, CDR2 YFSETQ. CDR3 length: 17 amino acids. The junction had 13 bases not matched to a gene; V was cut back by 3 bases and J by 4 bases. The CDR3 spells CASSSEPPGTGSETQYF. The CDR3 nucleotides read TGCGCCAGCAGCTCGGAACCCCCCGGGACAGGGTCAGAGACCCAGTACTTC.

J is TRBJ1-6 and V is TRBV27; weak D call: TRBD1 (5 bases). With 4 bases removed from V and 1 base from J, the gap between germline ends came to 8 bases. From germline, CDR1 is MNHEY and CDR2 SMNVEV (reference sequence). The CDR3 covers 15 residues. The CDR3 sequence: CASSSRQSYNSPLHF. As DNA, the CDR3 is TGTGCCAGCAGTTCCCGACAGTCCTATAATTCACCCCTCCACTTT.

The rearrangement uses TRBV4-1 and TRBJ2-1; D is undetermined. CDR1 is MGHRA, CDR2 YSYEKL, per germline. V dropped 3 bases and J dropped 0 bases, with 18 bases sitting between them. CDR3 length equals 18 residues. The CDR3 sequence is CASSQLIAAPRSYNEQFF. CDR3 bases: TGCGCCAGCAGCCAGCTTATCGCGGCGCCCCGCTCCTACAATGAGCAGTTCTTC.

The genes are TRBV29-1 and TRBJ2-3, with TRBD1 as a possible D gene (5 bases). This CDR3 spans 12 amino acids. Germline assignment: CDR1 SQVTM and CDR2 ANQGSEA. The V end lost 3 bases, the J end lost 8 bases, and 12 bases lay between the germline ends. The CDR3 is CSVDVSQGTQYF. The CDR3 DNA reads TGCAGCGTTGACGTAAGTCAGGGTACGCAGTATTTT.